The 28 T cell receptor beta chains presented below share a single source sample, sequenced in a study of CD8 T cells in ankylosing spondylitis. TCRdb reanalysed the 5' RACE reads using MiXCR and keeps one entry per CDR3 protein. Of around 150,000 distinct CDR3 sequences in the sample, about a third were seen once. The sequenced sample consisted of synovial fluid, either unsorted or a sorted T cell fraction (not recorded which). The receptors originated from a male donor with ankylosing spondylitis.

The rearrangement uses TRBV28 and TRBJ1-2; 9 bases agree with TRBD1. Germline trimming cut 2 bases from V and 5 bases from J; bases unmatched to any gene: 9. The V gene's germline CDR1 is MDHEN and CDR2 SYDVKM. There are 16 residues in the CDR3. The CDR3 loop is CASSLRLVGQGYGYTF. CDR3 nucleotide sequence: TGTGCCAGCAGTTTACGGTTGGTCGGACAGGGGTATGGCTACACCTTC.

The chain joins TRBV5-5 to TRBJ2-1; 9 nucleotides agree with TRBD2. The CDR3 has 17 amino acids. Trimming at V came to 1 base and at J to 0 bases, leaving 5 bases not matched to a gene. Germline CDR1 SGHKS, CDR2 YYEKEE (reference sequence). The CDR3 here is CASSLFTSGRSYNEQFF. DNA of the CDR3: TGTGCCAGCAGCTTGTTTACTAGCGGGCGCTCCTACAATGAGCAGTTCTTC.

The gene calls are TRBV7-9 and TRBJ2-1; 10 bases align to TRBD1. Trimming at V came to 5 bases and at J to 8 bases, leaving 9 bases not matched to a gene. Germline values: CDR1 SEHNR, CDR2 FQNEAQ (reference sequence). The CDR3 extends over 15 amino acids. The DNA of the CDR3 is TGTGCCAGCAGCCGACCTGACAGGGGGCACGATGAGCAGTTCTTC. This sequence encodes CASSRPDRGHDEQFF.

The chain is built from TRBV11-1 and TRBJ2-2; D gene ambiguous. V was pared by 2 bases and J by 5 bases, with 21 bases between. The germline V gene has CDR1 SGHAT and CDR2 FQDESV (reference sequence). The CDR3 spans 18 residues. The CDR3 nucleotides are TGTGCCAGCAGCTTATTCTCCGGTTGGGAAAAGCGTACCGGGGAGCTGTTTTTT. This gives the protein CASSLFSGWEKRTGELFF.

This clonotype was seen a few times. This rearrangement joins TRBV28 to TRBJ2-2; 8 nucleotides align to TRBD1. Germline lookup yields CDR1 MDHEN and CDR2 SYDVKM. This CDR3 is built from 15 residues. The junction had 10 bases not matched to a gene; V was cut back by 6 bases and J by 7 bases. For the CDR3, the DNA is TGTGCCAGCAGCTCCTGGGGCACAGGGGGCGGGGAGCTGTTTTTT. Encoded protein: CASSSWGTGGGELFF.

This clonotype has at least ten counts. CDR3 DNA sequence: TGTGCCAGCAGCCAAGATCCAGCGGGCCCTCGGAAGGAGCTGTTTTTT. Residues: CASSQDPAGPRKELFF. The V call is TRBV3-1, the J call TRBJ2-2; D possibly corresponds to TRBD2 (6 bases). Trimming removed 0 bases at V and 10 bases at J, with 18 bases between. Germline CDR1 and CDR2: LGHDT and YNNKEL (reference sequence). This CDR3 has 16 residues.

J is TRBJ2-2 and V is TRBV6-1; no clear D. The CDR3 has 13 amino acids. Trimming cost V 3 bases and J 4 bases, with 6 bases left between them. From germline, CDR1 is MNHNS and CDR2 SASEGT. Here the CDR3 DNA reads TGTGCCAGCAGTGAGGGAAGCACCGGGGAGCTGTTTTTT. Amino acid sequence: CASSEGSTGELFF.

In its sample, this clonotype was seen a few times. The chain employs TRBV20-1 and TRBJ2-2, with 7 bases identical to TRBD1. The germline V gene has CDR1 DFQATT and CDR2 SNEGSKA (reference sequence). The CDR3 is 16 amino acids. V shed 6 bases, J shed 0 bases, and the junction held 10 bases outside the gene matches. The CDR3 loop reads CSATYAGTANTGELFF. CDR3 in DNA: TGCAGTGCCACATACGCCGGGACAGCGAACACCGGGGAGCTGTTTTTT.

This clonotype came up many times. V gene TRBV5-1 combines with J gene TRBJ2-7; tentatively, D is TRBD1 (6 bases). The germline CDR1 and CDR2 sequences are SGHRS and YFSETQ. Trimming pared 3 bases from V and 1 base from J, leaving 14 bases between. This CDR3 region has 15 residues. CDR3 amino acids: CASSSLQGNSYEQYF. The CDR3 DNA reads TGCGCCAGCAGCTCTCTACAGGGAAATTCCTACGAGCAGTACTTC.

V and J are TRBV4-3 and TRBJ2-7, with 14 bases aligning to TRBD2. The CDR3 loop spans 18 amino acids. Germline V gene lookup returns CDR1 LGHNA and CDR2 YSLEER. Trimming at V came to 0 bases and at J to 5 bases, leaving 9 bases not matched to a gene. The CDR3: CASSQDYGTSGSRNEQYF. In DNA form, the CDR3 reads TGCGCCAGCAGCCAAGATTATGGGACTAGCGGGAGTCGAAACGAGCAGTACTTC.

This clonotype turned up a few times. CDR3 sequence: CASSLVAGLTDTQYF. CDR3 bases: TGTGCCAGCAGCTTAGTTGCGGGCCTCACAGATACGCAGTATTTT. The rearrangement joins TRBV7-2 to TRBJ2-3, with D maybe TRBD2 (5 bases). This CDR3 spans 15 amino acids. CDR1 is SGHTA and CDR2 is FQGNSA in the germline V gene. The V end was cut by 1 base, the J end by 2 bases, with 10 bases between.

This clonotype has just a few counts. V is TRBV11-2 and J is TRBJ2-7; 7 bases are shared with TRBD1. CDR1 and CDR2 (germline): SGHAT, FQNNGV. V lost 5 bases and J lost 6; bases outside the gene matches: 10. The CDR3 spans 14 residues. The CDR3 region is CASSPGQPTGEQYF. DNA for the CDR3: TGTGCCAGCAGCCCGGGACAGCCGACCGGCGAGCAGTACTTC. The entire variable domain, with the rest obtained from reference TRBV11-2 and TRBJ2-7, is as follows: EAGVAQSPRYKIIEKRQSVAFWCNPISGHATLYWYQQILGQGPKLLIQFQNNGVVDDSQLPKDRFSAERLKGVDSTLKIQPAKLEDSAVYLCASSPGQPTGEQYFGPGTRLTVT.

V usage is TRBV29-1 and J usage is TRBJ2-3; either TRBD1 or TRBD2 may fit D (5 bases each). CDR1 is SQVTM and CDR2 is ANQGSEA in the germline V gene. The CDR3 is 14 residues long. Trimming removed 6 bases at V and 6 bases at J, with 19 bases between. CDR3 sequence reads: CSVRAGTRRDTQYF. The CDR3 coding sequence is TGCAGCGTCCGGGCAGGGACCCGCAGGGATACGCAGTATTTT.

This clonotype has a count of ten or more. The chain links TRBV5-4 to TRBJ1-1; possible D gene TRBD1, 5 bases. Germline V gene data show CDR1 as SGHNT and CDR2 as YYREEE (reference sequence). V lost 4 bases, J lost 0 bases, and 10 bases lay in between. CDR3 length: 14 residues. The CDR3 loop reads CASSTGVLNTEAFF. CDR3 sequence (DNA): TGTGCCAGCAGCACAGGAGTCTTGAACACTGAAGCTTTCTTT.

Only a few counts were recorded for this clonotype. The chain links TRBV11-3 to TRBJ2-7; D could derive from TRBD1 or TRBD2 (6 bases each). The CDR3 is 15 residues long. CDR1 is SGHNT and CDR2 is YENEEA in the germline V gene. The V end lost 9 bases, the J end lost 5 bases, and 23 bases lay between the germline ends. CDR3 protein: CARKPRPQGGHEQYF. DNA for the CDR3: TGTGCCAGGAAACCTCGCCCGCAAGGGGGGCACGAGCAGTACTTC.

This chain uses TRBV29-1 with TRBJ1-1, with TRBD1 as a possible D gene (5 bases). The CDR3 runs 21 residues. V lost 7 bases and J lost 1, with 37 bases in between. Germline V gene lookup returns CDR1 SQVTM and CDR2 ANQGSEA. The CDR3 DNA reads TGCAGCGCCCGCCAATATTACAATATGAGGCTCGAGGGGCTCGGGAACACTGAAGCTTTCTTT. It yields the protein CSARQYYNMRLEGLGNTEAFF.

There are a few counts of this clonotype. The chain joins TRBV28 to TRBJ1-5, with 8 positions matching TRBD1. Germline CDR1 MDHEN, CDR2 SYDVKM. CDR3 length: 16 amino acids. The V segment lost 6 bases and the J segment 6 bases; nucleotides outside the gene matches: 13. The DNA of the CDR3 is TGTGCCAGCAGGAGCGGACAGGGTAGACTATCTCAGCCCCAGCATTTT. It yields the protein CASRSGQGRLSQPQHF. Combining the CDR3 with reference TRBV28 and TRBJ1-5 gives the whole variable domain DVKVTQSSRYLVKRTGEKVFLECVQDMDHENMFWYRQDPGLGLRLIYFSYDVKMKEKGDIPEGYSVSREKKERFSLILESASTNQTSMYLCASRSGQGRLSQPQHFGDGTRLSIL.

The chain employs TRBV6-5 and TRBJ1-5; D ambiguous. CDR1 and CDR2 (germline): MNHEY, SVGAGI. Between the trimmed V and J ends, which lost 2 bases and 0 bases, there was a span of 8 bases. This CDR3 is 15 amino acids long. CDR3: CASSYGPYSNQPQHF. The CDR3 DNA is TGTGCCAGCAGTTACGGACCATATAGCAATCAGCCCCAGCATTTT.

In DNA form, the CDR3 reads TGTGCCAGCAGGTTGATAGGACAGGGGTCCTACGAGCAGTACTTC. Translation gives CASRLIGQGSYEQYF. The rearrangement uses TRBV28 and TRBJ2-7; TRBD1 matches at 9 bases. This CDR3 has 15 amino acids. With V trimmed by 6 bases and J by 1 base, 7 bases remained unmatched. CDR1 is MDHEN, CDR2 SYDVKM, per germline.

This clonotype turned up a few times. The chain uses TRBV20-1 and TRBJ2-3; the D gene is possibly TRBD2 (6 bases). Germline CDR1 DFQATT, CDR2 SNEGSKA (reference sequence). CDR3 length: 16 residues. With 3 bases removed from V and 0 bases from J, the gap between germline ends came to 16 bases. The CDR3 loop is CSASLWGERSTDTQYF. The DNA of the CDR3 is TGCAGTGCTAGCCTCTGGGGGGAAAGGAGCACAGATACGCAGTATTTT.

This clonotype was counted at least ten times. The gene calls are TRBV5-1 and TRBJ2-1; D is unclear. The germline V and J ends were trimmed by 7 bases and 5 bases, with 16 bases remaining between them. Per germline, CDR1 SGHRS and CDR2 YFSETQ. This CDR3 has 14 residues. CDR3 sequence reads: CASGQMSAHNEQFF. CDR3 sequence (DNA): TGCGCCAGCGGGCAAATGTCGGCCCACAATGAGCAGTTCTTC.

V usage is TRBV10-1 and J usage is TRBJ1-1; TRBD1 might be the D (6 bases). Trimming took 3 bases from V and 2 from J, leaving 10 bases between them. The germline V gene has CDR1 WNHNN and CDR2 SYGVQD (reference sequence). The length of the CDR3 is 14 residues. For the CDR3, the DNA is TGCGCCAGCAGTGACGGGACACTCAACACTGAAGCTTTCTTT. It codes for CASSDGTLNTEAFF.

The chain is built from TRBV20-1 and TRBJ2-3; 9 bases match TRBD2. CDR3 length: 14 amino acids. In germline, CDR1 is DFQATT, CDR2 SNEGSKA (reference sequence). The V gene end was trimmed by 5 bases and the J gene end by 4 bases; junction bases not matched to a gene: 7. The CDR3 here is CSAQGLARADTQYF. The CDR3 nucleotides are TGCAGTGCTCAGGGACTAGCTAGGGCAGATACGCAGTATTTT.

This clonotype was recorded a few times. The chain recombines TRBV30 with TRBJ2-7; 8 bases line up with TRBD1. V lost 6 bases and J lost 7; bases outside the gene matches: 5. The CDR3 sequence is 11 residues long. From germline, CDR1 is GTSNPN and CDR2 SVGIG (reference sequence). In nucleotides, the CDR3 is TGTGCCTGCGCCTGGGACAGGGAGCAGTACTTC. This encodes CACAWDREQYF.

This chain uses TRBV2 with TRBJ1-5, with 9 bases aligning to TRBD1. Germline CDR1 and CDR2: SNHLY and FYNNEI. The CDR3 is made up of 17 amino acids. V lost 7 bases to trimming and J lost 5 bases; unmatched junction nucleotides: 15. CDR3: CASNGGWTQGADQPQHF. The CDR3 DNA reads TGTGCCAGCAACGGAGGGTGGACACAGGGGGCAGATCAGCCCCAGCATTTT.

There are a few counts of this clonotype. This chain uses TRBV12-3 or TRBV12-4 with TRBJ1-5; D is ambiguous. The CDR3 has 15 amino acids. Trimming took off 1 base at V and 3 bases at J, with 10 bases between the two ends. This chain's CDR3 is CASSLGLGPNQPQHF. DNA for the CDR3: TGTGCCAGCAGTTTAGGTCTGGGTCCCAATCAGCCCCAGCATTTT.

The CDR3 reads CSVDRGSEAFF. The CDR3, as DNA: TGCAGCGTGGACAGGGGGAGTGAAGCTTTCTTT. V and J are TRBV29-1 and TRBJ1-1; 10 bases fit TRBD1. The CDR3 has 11 amino acids. Unmatched junction bases numbered 2, after V lost 6 bases and J lost 7 bases. CDR1 and CDR2 from the germline V gene are SQVTM and ANQGSEA.

This clonotype was detected a few times. V is TRBV24-1 and J is TRBJ2-3; D is undetermined. Germline CDR1 is KGHDR and CDR2 is SFDVKD. The CDR3 spans 14 residues. The V gene lost 5 bases and the J gene lost 7 bases, with 15 bases spanning the gap. The CDR3 DNA reads TGTGCCACCAGTGTGTCTGGGATTATGAATACGCAGTATTTT. The encoded protein is CATSVSGIMNTQYF.